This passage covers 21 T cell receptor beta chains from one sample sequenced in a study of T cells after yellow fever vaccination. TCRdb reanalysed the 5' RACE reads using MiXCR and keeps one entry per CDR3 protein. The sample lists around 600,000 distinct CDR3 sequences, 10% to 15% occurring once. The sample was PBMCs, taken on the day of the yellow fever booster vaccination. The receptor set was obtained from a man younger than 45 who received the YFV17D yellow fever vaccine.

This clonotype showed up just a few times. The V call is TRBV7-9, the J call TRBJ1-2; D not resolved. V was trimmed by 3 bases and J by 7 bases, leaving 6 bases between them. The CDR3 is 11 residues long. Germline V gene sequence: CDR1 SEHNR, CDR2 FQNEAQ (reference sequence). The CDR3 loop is CASSFGVGYTF. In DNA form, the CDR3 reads TGTGCCAGCAGCTTCGGGGTTGGCTACACCTTC.

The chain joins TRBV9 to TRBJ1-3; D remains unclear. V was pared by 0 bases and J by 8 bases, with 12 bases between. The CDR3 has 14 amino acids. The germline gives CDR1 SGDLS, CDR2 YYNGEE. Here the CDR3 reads CASSVAGESYTIYF. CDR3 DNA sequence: TGTGCCAGCAGCGTAGCTGGGGAATCCTACACCATATATTTT.

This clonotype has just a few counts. CDR3 DNA: TGTGCCAGCAGCTGGCGGACTAGCGGCCTGGAGCAGTACTTC. This gives the protein CASSWRTSGLEQYF. V is TRBV11-2 and J is TRBJ2-7, with 10 bases lining up with TRBD2. Germline assignment: CDR1 SGHAT and CDR2 FQNNGV. This CDR3 is built from 14 residues. Trimming took 4 bases from V and 7 from J; bases not matched to a gene: 7.

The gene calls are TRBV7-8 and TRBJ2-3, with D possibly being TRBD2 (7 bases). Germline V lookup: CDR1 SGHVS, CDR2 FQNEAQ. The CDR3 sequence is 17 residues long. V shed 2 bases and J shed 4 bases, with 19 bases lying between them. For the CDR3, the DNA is TGTGCCAGCAGCTTAAATGTGAGGGGGGGCGTCGCAGATACGCAGTATTTT. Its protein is CASSLNVRGGVADTQYF.

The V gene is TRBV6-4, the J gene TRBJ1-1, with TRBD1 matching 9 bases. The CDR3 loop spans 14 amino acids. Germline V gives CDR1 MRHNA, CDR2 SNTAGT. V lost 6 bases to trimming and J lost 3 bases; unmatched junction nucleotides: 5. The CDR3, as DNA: TGTGCCAGCAGCCCCGACAGGGGGGACACTGAAGCTTTCTTT. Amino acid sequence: CASSPDRGDTEAFF.

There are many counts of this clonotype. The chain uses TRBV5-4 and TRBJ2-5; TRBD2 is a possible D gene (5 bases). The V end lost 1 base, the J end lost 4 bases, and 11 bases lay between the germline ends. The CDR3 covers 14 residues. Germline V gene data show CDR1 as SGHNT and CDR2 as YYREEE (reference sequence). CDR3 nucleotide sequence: TGTGCCAGCAGCTTGCGGGGTTCCGGAGAGACCCAGTACTTC. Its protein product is CASSLRGSGETQYF.

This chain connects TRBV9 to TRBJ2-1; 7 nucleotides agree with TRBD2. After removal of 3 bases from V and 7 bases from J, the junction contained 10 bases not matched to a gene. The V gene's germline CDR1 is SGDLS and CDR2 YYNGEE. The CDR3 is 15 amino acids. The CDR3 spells CASSAAGAGRNEQFF. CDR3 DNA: TGTGCCAGCAGCGCAGCTGGAGCGGGACGTAATGAGCAGTTCTTC.

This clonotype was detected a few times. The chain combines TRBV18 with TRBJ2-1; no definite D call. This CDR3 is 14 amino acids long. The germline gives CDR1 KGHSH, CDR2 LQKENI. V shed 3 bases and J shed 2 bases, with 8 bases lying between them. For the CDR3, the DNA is TGTGCCAGCTCACCCTCTACCGCCTACAATGAGCAGTTCTTC. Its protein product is CASSPSTAYNEQFF.

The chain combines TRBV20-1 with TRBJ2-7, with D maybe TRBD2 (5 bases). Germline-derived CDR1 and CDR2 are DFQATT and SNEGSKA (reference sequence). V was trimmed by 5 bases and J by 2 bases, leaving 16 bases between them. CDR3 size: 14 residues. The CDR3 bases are TGCAGTGCTGCTTCACCCGGGAACACCTACGAGCAGTACTTC. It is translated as CSAASPGNTYEQYF.

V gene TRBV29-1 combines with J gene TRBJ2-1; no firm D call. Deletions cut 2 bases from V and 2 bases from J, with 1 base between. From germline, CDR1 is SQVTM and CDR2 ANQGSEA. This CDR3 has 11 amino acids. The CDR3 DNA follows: TGCAGCGTTGAAACCTACAATGAGCAGTTCTTC. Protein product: CSVETYNEQFF.

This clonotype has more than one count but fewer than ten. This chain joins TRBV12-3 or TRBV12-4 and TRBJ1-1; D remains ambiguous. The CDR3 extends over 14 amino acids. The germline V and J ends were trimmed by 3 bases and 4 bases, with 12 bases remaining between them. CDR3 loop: CASSFSVLGTEAFF. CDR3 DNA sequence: TGTGCCAGCAGTTTCTCAGTGTTGGGCACTGAAGCTTTCTTT.

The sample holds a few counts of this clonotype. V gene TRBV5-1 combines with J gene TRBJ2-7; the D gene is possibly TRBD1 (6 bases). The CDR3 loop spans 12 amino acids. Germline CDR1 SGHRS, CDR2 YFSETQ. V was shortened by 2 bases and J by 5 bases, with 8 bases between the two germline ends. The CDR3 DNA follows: TGCGCCAGCAGCTTCAGGGGCCACGAGCAGTACTTC. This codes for CASSFRGHEQYF. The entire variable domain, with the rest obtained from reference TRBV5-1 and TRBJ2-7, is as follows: KAGVTQTPRYLIKTRGQQVTLSCSPISGHRSVSWYQQTPGQGLQFLFEYFSETQRNKGNFPGRFSGRQFSNSRSEMNVSTLELGDSALYLCASSFRGHEQYFGPGTRLTVT.

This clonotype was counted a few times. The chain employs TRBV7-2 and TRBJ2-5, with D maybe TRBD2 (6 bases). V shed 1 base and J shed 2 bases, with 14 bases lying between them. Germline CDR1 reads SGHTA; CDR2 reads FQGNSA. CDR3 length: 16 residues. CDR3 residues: CASSLGAGRGQETQYF. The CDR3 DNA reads TGTGCCAGCAGCTTAGGAGCCGGGCGGGGACAAGAGACCCAGTACTTC.

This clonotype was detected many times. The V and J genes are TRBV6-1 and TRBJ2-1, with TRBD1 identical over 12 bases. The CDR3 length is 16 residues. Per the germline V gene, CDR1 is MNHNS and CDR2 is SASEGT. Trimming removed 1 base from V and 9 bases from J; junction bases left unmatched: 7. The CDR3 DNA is TGTGCCAGCAGTGAAGTCGTGGGACAGGGGGCGAGTGAGCAGTTCTTC. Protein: CASSEVVGQGASEQFF.

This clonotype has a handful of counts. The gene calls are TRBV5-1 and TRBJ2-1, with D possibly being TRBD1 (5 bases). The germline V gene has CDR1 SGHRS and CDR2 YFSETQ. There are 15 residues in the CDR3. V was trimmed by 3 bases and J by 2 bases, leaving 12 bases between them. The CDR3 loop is CASSSGPRAYNEQFF. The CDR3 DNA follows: TGCGCCAGCAGCTCCGGGCCCAGGGCCTACAATGAGCAGTTCTTC.

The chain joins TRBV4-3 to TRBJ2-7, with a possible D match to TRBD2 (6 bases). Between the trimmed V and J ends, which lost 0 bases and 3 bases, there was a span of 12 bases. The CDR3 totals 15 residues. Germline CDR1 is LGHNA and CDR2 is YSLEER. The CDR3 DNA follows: TGCGCCAGCAGCCAAGATTCTAGCGCCTTCTACGAGCAGTACTTC. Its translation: CASSQDSSAFYEQYF.

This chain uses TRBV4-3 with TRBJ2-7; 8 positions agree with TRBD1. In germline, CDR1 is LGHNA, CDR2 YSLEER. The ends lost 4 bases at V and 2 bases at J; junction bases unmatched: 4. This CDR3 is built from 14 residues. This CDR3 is CASSRTGKTYEQYF. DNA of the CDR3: TGCGCCAGCAGCCGGACAGGGAAAACCTACGAGCAGTACTTC.

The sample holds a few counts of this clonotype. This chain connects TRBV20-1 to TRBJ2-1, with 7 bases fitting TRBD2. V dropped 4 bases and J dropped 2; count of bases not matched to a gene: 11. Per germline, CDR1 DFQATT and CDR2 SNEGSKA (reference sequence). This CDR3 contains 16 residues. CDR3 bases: TGCAGTGCTATAGTGGATGCGGGAGTTCCCTACAATGAGCAGTTCTTC. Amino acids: CSAIVDAGVPYNEQFF.

For the CDR3, the DNA is TGCAGTGCTAGAGTTAGGGATGAGCAGTTCTTC. Protein sequence: CSARVRDEQFF. The chain uses TRBV20-1 and TRBJ2-1; D is unclear. Per the germline V gene, CDR1 is DFQATT and CDR2 is SNEGSKA (reference sequence). The CDR3 consists of 11 residues. Trimming took 1 base from V and 8 from J, leaving 6 bases between them.

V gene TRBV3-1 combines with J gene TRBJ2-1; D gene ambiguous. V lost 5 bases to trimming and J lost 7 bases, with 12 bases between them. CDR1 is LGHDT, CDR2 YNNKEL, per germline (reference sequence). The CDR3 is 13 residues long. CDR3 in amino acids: CASSIMWQNEQFF. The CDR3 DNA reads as TGTGCCAGCAGCATAATGTGGCAGAATGAGCAGTTCTTC.

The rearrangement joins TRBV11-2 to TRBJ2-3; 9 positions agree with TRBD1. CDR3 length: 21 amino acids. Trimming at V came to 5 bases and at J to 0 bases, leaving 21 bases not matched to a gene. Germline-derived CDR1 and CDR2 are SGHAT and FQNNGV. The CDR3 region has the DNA TGTGCCAGCAGCGTTCCTCGGGACAGGGAACAGCAACGGAGCAGCACAGATACGCAGTATTTT. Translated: CASSVPRDREQQRSSTDTQYF.